Presented here are 32 T cell receptor beta chains from one specimen sequenced in a study of cytomegalovirus exposure and HLA in healthy donors. In the PCR, 60 Vbeta and 13 Jbeta primers were used. The protocol was immunoSEQ multiplex PCR, while the TCRdb copy is restricted to in-frame clones and leaves out a portion. The table lists tens of thousands of clones, with less than 5% in the top ten. The specimen was PBMCs. These receptors were taken from a man aged 18 to 30 in good health and CMV-seropositive.

This chain joins TRBV10-3 and TRBJ1-1; no firm D call. This CDR3 comprises 12 residues. Per germline, CDR1 ENHRY and CDR2 SYGVKD. Trimming cost V 4 bases and J 0 bases, with 3 bases left between them. Written as DNA, the CDR3 is TGTGCCATCAGTGCATTGAACACTGAAGCTTTCTTT. It specifies CAISALNTEAFF.

V and J are TRBV7-2 and TRBJ1-4, with 7 positions matching TRBD1. The CDR3 covers 15 residues. V trimming: 6 bases; J trimming: 4 bases; junction bases outside the gene matches: 8. Germline V gene sequence: CDR1 SGHTA, CDR2 FQGNSA. DNA for the CDR3: TGTGCCAGCAGTCTCCTTCAGGGGGATAATGAAAAACTGTTTTTT. Encoded protein: CASSLLQGDNEKLFF.

The gene calls are TRBV7-9 and TRBJ2-3; D unresolved. Trimming cost V 4 bases and J 6 bases, with 8 bases left between them. The CDR3 sequence is 12 residues long. Germline lookup yields CDR1 SEHNR and CDR2 FQNEAQ (reference sequence). The CDR3 sequence: CASSSSLDTQYF. CDR3 DNA: TGTGCCAGCAGCTCCTCTCTGGATACGCAGTATTTT.

J is TRBJ1-5 and V is TRBV28, with D hard to call. Trimming stripped 2 bases from V and 5 bases from J, with 22 bases between. Per the germline V gene, CDR1 is MDHEN and CDR2 is SYDVKM. The CDR3 is 18 amino acids. This CDR3 is CASSLVSGGFWEDQPQHF. DNA of the CDR3: TGTGCCAGCAGTTTAGTCAGTGGAGGTTTCTGGGAAGATCAGCCCCAGCATTTT.

The V and J genes are TRBV7-2 and TRBJ1-6; a possible D gene is TRBD1 (6 bases). The CDR3 contains 14 residues. Germline-derived CDR1 and CDR2 are SGHTA and FQGNSA. V lost 1 base, J lost 14 bases, and 15 bases lay in between. DNA for the CDR3: TGTGCCAGCAGCTTAGACAGGGCGGTCATCACCCTCCACTTT. This translates into CASSLDRAVITLHF.

V gene TRBV7-2 combines with J gene TRBJ2-4; 8 bases map to TRBD1. The V segment lost 4 bases and the J segment 2 bases; nucleotides outside the gene matches: 16. The CDR3 extends over 19 amino acids. The germline CDR1 and CDR2 sequences are SGHTA and FQGNSA. CDR3 nucleotide sequence: TGTGCCAGCAGCTCGCGTCACAGCGCCGGGACAGGACCCAAAAACATTCAGTACTTC. It is translated as CASSSRHSAGTGPKNIQYF.

CDR3 residues: CASSVGGSPLHF. CDR3 DNA sequence: TGTGCCAGCAGCGTAGGCGGTTCACCCCTCCACTTT. This sequence joins TRBV9 and TRBJ1-6; D is uncertain. V lost 0 bases to trimming and J lost 9 bases, with 4 bases between them. This CDR3 comprises 12 residues. Germline assignment: CDR1 SGDLS and CDR2 YYNGEE.

This clone is labeled medium-sized based on frequency. Different DNA sequences within this sample yield the same CDR3. The chain uses TRBV14 and TRBJ1-1; D ambiguous. CDR1 and CDR2 from the germline V gene are SGHDN and FVKESK. Trimming took 2 bases from V and 5 from J, leaving 9 bases between them. CDR3 length: 13 residues. Here the CDR3 reads CASSQSPRTEAFF. CDR3 nucleotides: TGTGCCAGCAGCCAAAGTCCTAGAACTGAAGCTTTCTTT.

V and J are TRBV7-9 and TRBJ2-4; possible D gene TRBD1, 6 bases. Germline V gene data show CDR1 as SEHNR and CDR2 as FQNEAQ (reference sequence). Trimming shortened V by 4 bases and J by 0 bases, and 13 bases separated the two germline ends. The CDR3 runs 16 residues. CDR3 sequence reads: CASSSSRGIAKNIQYF. DNA of the CDR3: TGTGCCAGCAGCTCCAGCAGGGGCATAGCCAAAAACATTCAGTACTTC.

This chain connects TRBV5-4 to TRBJ1-1; D is possibly TRBD1 (6 bases). From germline, CDR1 is SGHNT and CDR2 YYREEE (reference sequence). This CDR3 spans 13 amino acids. Trimming removed 0 bases at V and 7 bases at J, with 10 bases between. CDR3 nucleotide sequence: TGTGCCAGCAGCTTGGCGGGGGGGCGTGAAGCTTTCTTT. Amino acid sequence: CASSLAGGREAFF.

The chain uses TRBV28 and TRBJ2-1; TRBD1 aligns across 7 bases. Germline CDR1 MDHEN, CDR2 SYDVKM. V dropped 6 bases and J dropped 7; count of bases not matched to a gene: 12. The CDR3 has 15 amino acids. The CDR3 DNA is TGTGCCAGCAGGAGACAGGGTATATCGGGTAATGAGCAGTTCTTC. It translates to CASRRQGISGNEQFF.

V usage is TRBV6-1 and J usage is TRBJ1-5; 8 nucleotides align to TRBD1. There are 14 residues in the CDR3. Germline values: CDR1 MNHNS, CDR2 SASEGT. Germline trimming cut 5 bases from V and 3 bases from J; bases unmatched to any gene: 3. In DNA form, the CDR3 reads TGTGCCAGCAGTCGGACAGGGCCCAATCAGCCCCAGCATTTT. Protein product: CASSRTGPNQPQHF.

This chain joins TRBV5-1 and TRBJ2-5; 7 positions match TRBD2. CDR1 is SGHRS and CDR2 is YFSETQ in the germline V gene. The CDR3 has 14 amino acids. The junction had 8 bases not matched to a gene; V was cut back by 4 bases and J by 5 bases. CDR3: CASSRLQAGETQYF. CDR3 DNA sequence: TGCGCCAGCAGCCGCCTCCAAGCGGGGGAGACCCAGTACTTC.

The chain uses TRBV30 and TRBJ2-5, with 8 positions matching TRBD1. The J call could be wrong; TRBJ2-7 is a better fit for the DNA end. The CDR3 covers 15 residues. Germline CDR1 and CDR2: GTSNPN and SVGIG (reference sequence). The CDR3 nucleotides are TGTGCCTGGAGTGCCCTTGGACAGGGTTCGGCCGAGCAGTACTTC. As protein: CAWSALGQGSAEQYF.

V usage is TRBV6-1 and J usage is TRBJ1-2; D is ambiguous. The CDR3 contains 14 residues. CDR1 is MNHNS, CDR2 SASEGT, per germline. V was pared by 6 bases and J by 5 bases, with 16 bases between. CDR3 nucleotides: TGTGCCAGCAGCCCGGGGAGGGTTAGTTATGGCTACACCTTC. It yields the protein CASSPGRVSYGYTF.

V gene TRBV28 combines with J gene TRBJ2-2; D is possibly TRBD2 (5 bases). Trimming removed 6 bases at V and 5 bases at J, with 10 bases between. Germline CDR1 is MDHEN and CDR2 is SYDVKM. CDR3 length: 13 amino acids. The DNA of the CDR3 is TGTGCCAGCAGACTAGTCCCTACCGGGGAGCTGTTTTTT. Translating gives CASRLVPTGELFF.

The V gene is TRBV19, the J gene TRBJ1-1; tentatively, D is TRBD1 (6 bases). The CDR3 runs 19 residues. Trimming pared 6 bases from V and 5 bases from J, leaving 31 bases between. Germline-derived CDR1 and CDR2 are LNHDA and SQIVND (reference sequence). The CDR3: CASSPWGQAGKGMRTEAFF. Written as DNA, the CDR3 is TGTGCCAGTAGCCCGTGGGGACAAGCAGGGAAAGGCATGAGGACTGAAGCTTTCTTT.

The chain links TRBV15 to TRBJ1-2; perhaps TRBD1 as D (5 bases). The germline V gene encodes CDR1 LNHNV and CDR2 YYDKDF (reference sequence). The V end lost 3 bases, the J end lost 4 bases, and 12 bases lay between the germline ends. This CDR3 region has 14 residues. The CDR3 region has the DNA TGTGCCACCAGCAGGGCGGCAGGGCCCTATGGCTACACCTTC. This encodes CATSRAAGPYGYTF.

The rearrangement joins TRBV13 to TRBJ2-7; possible D gene TRBD2, 6 bases. There are 14 residues in the CDR3. The germline CDR1 and CDR2 sequences are PRHDT and FYEKMQ (reference sequence). The V gene lost 2 bases and the J gene lost 3 bases, with 11 bases spanning the gap. The chain's CDR3 is CASSLFGRSYEQYF. Here the CDR3 DNA reads TGTGCCAGCAGCTTATTTGGGAGGAGCTACGAGCAGTACTTC.

The CDR3 sequence is CASSPGTDQETQYF. Here the CDR3 DNA reads TGCGCCAGCAGCCCCGGGACAGACCAAGAGACCCAGTACTTC. The chain links TRBV5-1 to TRBJ2-5; 7 bases are a match to TRBD1. There are 14 residues in the CDR3. V trimming: 4 bases; J trimming: 0 bases; junction bases outside the gene matches: 3. Germline CDR1 reads SGHRS; CDR2 reads YFSETQ. The variable domain in full, with the rest retrieved from reference TRBV5-1 and TRBJ2-5, is KAGVTQTPRYLIKTRGQQVTLSCSPISGHRSVSWYQQTPGQGLQFLFEYFSETQRNKGNFPGRFSGRQFSNSRSEMNVSTLELGDSALYLCASSPGTDQETQYFGPGTRLLVL.

The CDR3 region has the DNA TGTGCCATCAGTGAGTCGCGGGCTAGCGGGGACAACAATGAGCAGTTCTTC. Translation: CAISESRASGDNNEQFF. This sequence joins TRBV10-3 and TRBJ2-1, with 9 bases lining up with TRBD2. This CDR3 is 17 amino acids long. Germline CDR1 is ENHRY and CDR2 is SYGVKD. V lost 0 bases to trimming and J lost 5 bases; unmatched junction nucleotides: 8.

The chain joins TRBV4-1 to TRBJ2-5; no reliable D call. The DNA end is more similar to TRBJ2-7, so the J call may be wrong. The V gene's germline CDR1 is MGHRA and CDR2 YSYEKL. The CDR3 is made up of 14 amino acids. The CDR3, as DNA: TGCGCCAGCAGCCCTTTCGATTCTTCCTACGAGCAGTACTTC. The encoded protein is CASSPFDSSYEQYF.

On this clone: At one end, the junction sequence differs from germline, possibly due to a read error. Other DNA sequences in the same sample also yield this CDR3. The chain links TRBV2 to TRBJ2-7, with 7 bases identical to TRBD2. The CDR3 length is 14 residues. The germline gives CDR1 SNHLY, CDR2 FYNNEI. The CDR3 loop is CASTVRAGTYEQYF. CDR3 bases: TGTGCCAGCACTGTAAGAGCGGGGACCTATGAGCAGTACTTC.

V gene TRBV2 combines with J gene TRBJ2-7; TRBD2 aligns across 9 bases. CDR1 is SNHLY and CDR2 is FYNNEI in the germline V gene. The CDR3 loop spans 14 amino acids. The V gene end was trimmed by 2 bases and the J gene end by 7 bases; junction bases not matched to a gene: 6. The CDR3 DNA reads as TGTGCCAGCAGTGAAATCGGGACTAGCAATGAGCAGTACTTC. Its translation is CASSEIGTSNEQYF. The full variable domain, its missing parts supplied by reference TRBV2 and TRBJ2-7, is EPEVTQTPSHQVTQMGQEVILRCVPISNHLYFYWYRQILGQKVEFLVSFYNNEISEKSEIFDDQFSVERPDGSNFTLKIRSTKLEDSAMYFCASSEIGTSNEQYFGPGTRLTVT.

The CDR3 DNA follows: TGTGCCAGTAGTACCGGACAGGGGCAAAAACTGTTTTTT. Translating it yields CASSTGQGQKLFF. This chain links TRBV19 with TRBJ1-4; 9 bases match TRBD1. The J segment lost 9 bases and the V segment lost 4 bases, leaving 3 bases of the junction unmatched. The CDR3 runs 13 residues. The V gene's germline CDR1 is LNHDA and CDR2 SQIVND (reference sequence).

The genes are TRBV29-1 and TRBJ1-1, with 8 bases fitting TRBD1. The CDR3 length is 14 residues. Germline trimming cut 5 bases from V and 0 bases from J; bases unmatched to any gene: 5. CDR1 and CDR2 from the germline V gene are SQVTM and ANQGSEA. CDR3 protein: CSVSGGLMNTEAFF. CDR3 DNA: TGCAGCGTTTCAGGGGGCCTCATGAACACTGAAGCTTTCTTT.

CDR3 loop: CASSLPPGGLGTEAFF. DNA of the CDR3: TGTGCCAGCAGCTTACCACCGGGCGGACTGGGCACTGAAGCTTTCTTT. This chain uses TRBV7-9 with TRBJ1-1; D not certain. The CDR3 spans 16 residues. Germline CDR1 is SEHNR and CDR2 is FQNEAQ (reference sequence). Trimming took off 2 bases at V and 4 bases at J, with 17 bases between the two ends.

The chain carries TRBV5-8 and TRBJ2-3, with D tentatively TRBD1 (5 bases). The germline V and J ends were trimmed by 0 bases and 0 bases, with 8 bases remaining between them. CDR3 size: 15 residues. Germline loops: CDR1 SGHTS, CDR2 YDEGEE. The CDR3 here is CASSLVGHSTDTQYF. CDR3 sequence (DNA): TGTGCCAGCAGCTTGGTCGGACACAGCACAGATACGCAGTATTTT. Full variable domain (missing parts from reference TRBV5-8 and TRBJ2-3): EAGVTQSPTHLIKTRGQQATLRCSPISGHTSVYWYQQALGLGLQFLLWYDEGEERNRGNFPPRFSGRQFPNYSSELNVNALELEDSALYLCASSLVGHSTDTQYFGPGTRLTVL.

The rearrangement uses TRBV30 and TRBJ2-3; D remains unclear. V gave up 1 base and J gave up 2 bases, with 13 bases separating them. This CDR3 is built from 15 residues. The germline CDR1 and CDR2 sequences are GTSNPN and SVGIG (reference sequence). CDR3 sequence (DNA): TGTGCCTGGAGTGCGGATCGAGGATACACAGATACGCAGTATTTT. Translating it yields CAWSADRGYTDTQYF.

The chain links TRBV7-3 to TRBJ2-2, with 7 positions matching TRBD2. CDR3 size: 14 residues. The ends lost 5 bases at V and 6 bases at J; junction bases unmatched: 6. CDR1 is SGHTA, CDR2 FQGTGA, per germline. As DNA, the CDR3 is TGTGCCAGCAGCGCCCGGACTAGTTCCGGGGAGCTGTTTTTT. This gives the protein CASSARTSSGELFF.

J is TRBJ2-7 and V is TRBV7-2; 7 positions match TRBD1. Germline V CDR1 and CDR2: SGHTA, FQGNSA. V gave up 1 base and J gave up 0 bases; unmatched junction bases: 6. This CDR3 contains 16 residues. CDR3 sequence: CASSLGQGLGSYEQYF. The CDR3 nucleotides are TGTGCCAGCAGCTTAGGACAGGGTTTAGGCTCCTACGAGCAGTACTTC. Combining the CDR3 with reference TRBV7-2 and TRBJ2-7 gives the whole variable domain GAGVSQSPSNKVTEKGKDVELRCDPISGHTALYWYRQSLGQGLEFLIYFQGNSAPDKSGLPSDRFSAERTGGSVSTLTIQRTQQEDSAVYLCASSLGQGLGSYEQYFGPGTRLTVT.

With respect to this clone: This specimen includes other DNA sequences encoding the same CDR3. This chain joins TRBV19 and TRBJ2-7, with 8 bases matching TRBD1. CDR1 and CDR2 from the germline V gene are LNHDA and SQIVND (reference sequence). CDR3 length: 14 amino acids. V lost 5 bases, J lost 5 bases, and 8 bases stayed unmatched. This CDR3 reads CASSGRDRGNEQYF. The CDR3 coding sequence is TGTGCCAGTAGTGGCCGAGACAGGGGAAACGAGCAGTACTTC. Full variable domain (outside the CDR3, taken from reference TRBV19 and TRBJ2-7): DGGITQSPKYLFRKEGQNVTLSCEQNLNHDAMYWYRQDPGQGLRLIYYSQIVNDFQKGDIAEGYSVSREKKESFPLTVTSAQKNPTAFYLCASSGRDRGNEQYFGPGTRLTVT.